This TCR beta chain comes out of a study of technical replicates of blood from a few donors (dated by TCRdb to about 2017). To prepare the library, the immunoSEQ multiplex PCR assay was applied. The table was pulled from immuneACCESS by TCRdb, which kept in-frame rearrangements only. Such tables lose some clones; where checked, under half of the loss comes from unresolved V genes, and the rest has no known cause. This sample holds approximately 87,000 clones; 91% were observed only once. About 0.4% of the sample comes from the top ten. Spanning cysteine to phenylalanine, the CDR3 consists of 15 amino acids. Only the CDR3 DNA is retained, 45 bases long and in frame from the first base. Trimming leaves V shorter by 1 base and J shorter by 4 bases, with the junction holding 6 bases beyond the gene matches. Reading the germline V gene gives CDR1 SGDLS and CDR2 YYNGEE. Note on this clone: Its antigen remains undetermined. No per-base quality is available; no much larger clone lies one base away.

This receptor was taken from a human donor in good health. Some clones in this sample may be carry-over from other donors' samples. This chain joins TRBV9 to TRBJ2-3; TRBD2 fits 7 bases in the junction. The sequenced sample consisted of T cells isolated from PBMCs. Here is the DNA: TGTGCCAGCAGCGTACAAGGCGGGAGTCCAGATACGCAGTATTTT. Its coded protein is CASSVQGGSPDTQYF. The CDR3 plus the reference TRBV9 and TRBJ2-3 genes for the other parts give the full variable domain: DSGVTQTPKHLITATGQRVTLRCSPRSGDLSVYWYQQSLDQGLQFLIQYYNGEERAKGNILERFSAQQFPDLHSELNLSSLELGDSALYFCASSVQGGSPDTQYFGPGTRLTVL.